The 29 T cell receptor beta chains reported below all come from one sample, sequenced in a study of cytomegalovirus exposure and HLA in healthy donors. Researchers ran the PCR with 60 Vbeta and 13 Jbeta primers. Clones were read by immunoSEQ multiplex PCR, and TCRdb kept only the in-frame ones, dropping some. Found here are roughly 40,000 clones; the top ten clones hold about 9.2%. Sequences were obtained from PBMCs. These receptors all come from a man aged 35 to 55 in good health and CMV-seropositive.

Written as DNA, the CDR3 is TGTGCCAGCCTCACGGGGACGTCCGGGGGTACGCAGTATTTT. Protein sequence: CASLTGTSGGTQYF. The chain has TRBV11-2 and TRBJ2-3, with D possibly matching TRBD2 (6 bases). CDR3 length: 14 residues. From germline, CDR1 is SGHAT and CDR2 FQNNGV. V was pared by 8 bases and J by 8 bases, with 20 bases between.

The rearrangement uses TRBV5-1 and TRBJ1-2, with D tentatively TRBD1 (5 bases). The CDR3 runs 15 residues. V lost 0 bases to trimming and J lost 4 bases, with 13 bases between them. The germline V gene has CDR1 SGHRS and CDR2 YFSETQ. CDR3 sequence: CASSLAGTEGYGYTF. The CDR3 nucleotides are TGCGCCAGCAGCTTGGCAGGGACGGAGGGCTATGGCTACACCTTC.

The J gene is TRBJ1-4, the V gene TRBV2; 7 nucleotides align to TRBD1. With V trimmed by 6 bases and J by 8 bases, 9 bases remained unmatched. CDR1 and CDR2 (germline): SNHLY, FYNNEI. The length of the CDR3 is 14 residues. The CDR3 nucleotides read TGTGCCAGCAGAGACAGGGTGGTTGGCGAAAAACTGTTTTTT. Protein product: CASRDRVVGEKLFF.

This chain joins TRBV30 and TRBJ2-5; TRBD1 aligns across 10 bases. Unmatched junction bases numbered 7, after V lost 4 bases and J lost 2 bases. The CDR3 is made up of 15 amino acids. Germline lookup yields CDR1 GTSNPN and CDR2 SVGIG (reference sequence). CDR3 coding DNA: TGTGCCTGGAAATCGTCGGGACAGGGGCAAGAGACCCAGTACTTC. Residues: CAWKSSGQGQETQYF. Supplemented by reference TRBV30 and TRBJ2-5, the full variable domain reads SQTIHQWPATLVQPVGSPLSLECTVEGTSNPNLYWYRQAAGRGLQLLFYSVGIGQISSEVPQNLSASRPQDRQFILSSKKLLLSDSGFYLCAWKSSGQGQETQYFGPGTRLLVL.

The chain couples TRBV6-6 to TRBJ1-5; TRBD1 is a possible D gene (5 bases). Trimming took off 6 bases at V and 4 bases at J, with 13 bases between the two ends. This CDR3 is built from 14 residues. Germline lookup yields CDR1 MNHNY and CDR2 SVGAGI (reference sequence). The CDR3 region is CASRGGDLNQPQHF. The CDR3 region has the DNA TGTGCCAGCAGGGGGGGGGACTTAAATCAGCCCCAGCATTTT.

The V call is TRBV6-5, the J call TRBJ2-3, with TRBD2 matching 10 bases. Germline V CDR1 and CDR2: MNHEY, SVGAGI. There are 14 residues in the CDR3. Trimming removed 6 bases from V and 4 bases from J; junction bases left unmatched: 4. The CDR3 DNA is TGTGCCAGCAGAACCGGGACTAGCGCAGATACGCAGTATTTT. This gives the protein CASRTGTSADTQYF.

V is TRBV5-1 and J is TRBJ1-1, with D unclear. Trimming cost V 0 bases and J 3 bases, with 6 bases left between them. Germline CDR1 reads SGHRS; CDR2 reads YFSETQ. The CDR3 is made up of 13 amino acids. This CDR3 is CASSLAPDTEAFF. The CDR3 nucleotides read TGCGCCAGCAGCTTGGCCCCAGACACTGAAGCTTTCTTT.

The rearrangement joins TRBV7-9 to TRBJ2-7; 10 nucleotides align to TRBD1. CDR1 is SEHNR, CDR2 FQNEAQ, per germline (reference sequence). The CDR3 spans 19 residues. Losses at the gene ends were 5 bases for V and 7 bases for J; bases not matched to a gene: 23. The CDR3 is CASSREPGQGTSSVWEQYF. The CDR3 DNA sequence: TGTGCCAGCAGCCGAGAACCGGGACAGGGGACTTCCTCGGTGTGGGAGCAGTACTTC.

The chain combines TRBV7-2 with TRBJ2-4, with 7 bases fitting TRBD2. The length of the CDR3 is 13 residues. The ends lost 7 bases at V and 5 bases at J; junction bases unmatched: 5. Looked up from germline, CDR1 is SGHTA and CDR2 is FQGNSA. The CDR3 region is CASTSGRENIQYF. The DNA for the CDR3 is TGTGCCAGCACCTCTGGGAGGGAAAACATTCAGTACTTC.

The rearrangement links TRBV6-5 to TRBJ2-3; a weak D match, TRBD2 (6 bases). Germline V CDR1 and CDR2: MNHEY, SVGAGI. Trimming cost V 6 bases and J 8 bases, with 21 bases left between them. The CDR3 is 15 residues long. Here the CDR3 DNA reads TGTGCCAGCAGCCGCCCGGGACTGGTTCAGGTTACGCAGTATTTT. Translated, it gives CASSRPGLVQVTQYF.

This chain connects TRBV19 to TRBJ1-4; D remains ambiguous. This CDR3 has 15 amino acids. The germline V gene encodes CDR1 LNHDA and CDR2 SQIVND (reference sequence). V was cut by 5 bases and J by 5 bases, with 15 bases left in between. The CDR3: CASSASGGRNEKLFF. The CDR3 DNA sequence: TGTGCCAGTAGTGCCTCAGGAGGAAGAAATGAAAAACTGTTTTTT.

The CDR3 here is CATRQSLAVTSTDTQYF. CDR3 nucleotides: TGTGCCACCCGACAGTCCTTAGCGGTTACTAGCACAGATACGCAGTATTTT. The chain is built from TRBV28 and TRBJ2-3, with a possible D match to TRBD2 (6 bases). This CDR3 spans 17 amino acids. The germline V gene encodes CDR1 MDHEN and CDR2 SYDVKM. The ends were cut back, 10 bases at V and 0 bases at J, with 23 bases in the middle. The whole variable domain, remainder taken from reference TRBV28 and TRBJ2-3, is DVKVTQSSRYLVKRTGEKVFLECVQDMDHENMFWYRQDPGLGLRLIYFSYDVKMKEKGDIPEGYSVSREKKERFSLILESASTNQTSMYLCATRQSLAVTSTDTQYFGPGTRLTVL.

The chain joins TRBV5-1 to TRBJ1-4, with a weak D call TRBD1 (5 bases). Trimming removed 1 base from V and 4 bases from J, with 11 bases in between. The germline gives CDR1 SGHRS, CDR2 YFSETQ. The CDR3 is made up of 15 amino acids. The CDR3 region is CASSLWDGGNEKLFF. The CDR3 region has the DNA TGCGCCAGCAGCTTGTGGGACGGGGGTAATGAAAAACTGTTTTTT.

V is TRBV6-5 and J is TRBJ1-6; 7 bases agree with TRBD1. The junction had 2 bases not matched to a gene; V was cut back by 4 bases and J by 8 bases. The germline CDR1 and CDR2 sequences are MNHEY and SVGAGI. The CDR3 extends over 13 amino acids. This CDR3 reads CASSSTGYSPLHF. The CDR3, as DNA: TGTGCCAGCAGTTCGACAGGGTATTCACCCCTCCACTTT.

The rearrangement links TRBV5-5 to TRBJ1-5, with D tentatively TRBD1 (5 bases). The V gene's germline CDR1 is SGHKS and CDR2 YYEKEE (reference sequence). CDR3 length: 13 residues. Trimming removed 0 bases from V and 4 bases from J, with 5 bases in between. CDR3 sequence reads: CASSLAGNQPQHF. CDR3 bases: TGTGCCAGCAGCTTGGCAGGGAATCAGCCCCAGCATTTT.

V usage is TRBV27 and J usage is TRBJ2-2; D is possibly TRBD2 (5 bases). The CDR3 has 13 residues. Trimming took 6 bases from V and 4 from J, leaving 9 bases between them. Germline CDR1 and CDR2: MNHEY and SMNVEV (reference sequence). The CDR3 is CASRARGTGELFF. CDR3 nucleotides: TGTGCCAGCAGGGCCCGGGGCACCGGGGAGCTGTTTTTT.

This chain connects TRBV28 to TRBJ1-2; TRBD1 agrees at 7 bases. Germline V lookup: CDR1 MDHEN, CDR2 SYDVKM. The CDR3 contains 12 residues. The V and J ends lost 6 bases and 7 bases, in that order; junction bases with no gene match: 5. The CDR3 coding sequence is TGTGCCAGCAGCGTACAGGGGTTTGGCTACACCTTC. Translating it yields CASSVQGFGYTF.

This clone is called medium-sized based on its frequency. The chain has TRBV18 and TRBJ1-4; the D is unclear. V was shortened by 4 bases and J by 4 bases, with 7 bases between the two germline ends. The germline gives CDR1 KGHSH, CDR2 LQKENI. The length of the CDR3 is 13 residues. CDR3 sequence reads: CASSRADNEKLFF. Written as DNA, the CDR3 is TGTGCCAGCTCACGGGCAGATAATGAAAAACTGTTTTTT.

Here the CDR3 reads CASSPTGALNYGYTF. Here the CDR3 DNA reads TGCGCCAGCAGCCCCACAGGGGCCCTTAACTATGGCTACACCTTC. The chain carries TRBV4-1 and TRBJ1-2, with 7 bases matching TRBD1. This CDR3 region has 15 residues. Losses at the gene ends were 4 bases for V and 1 base for J; bases not matched to a gene: 6. The germline gives CDR1 MGHRA, CDR2 YSYEKL.

This chain joins TRBV5-4 and TRBJ2-3; 9 bases fit TRBD2. The V segment lost 4 bases and the J segment 3 bases; nucleotides outside the gene matches: 12. CDR3 size: 17 residues. Germline V gives CDR1 SGHNT, CDR2 YYREEE (reference sequence). The CDR3 DNA follows: TGTGCCAGCAGCGGACGGGTAGCGGGAGTGGGTACAGATACGCAGTATTTT. As protein: CASSGRVAGVGTDTQYF. The variable domain in full, completed from reference TRBV5-4 and TRBJ2-3, reads ETGVTQSPTHLIKTRGQQVTLRCSSQSGHNTVSWYQQALGQGPQFIFQYYREEENGRGNFPPRFSGLQFPNYSSELNVNALELDDSALYLCASSGRVAGVGTDTQYFGPGTRLTVL.

The J gene is TRBJ2-7, the V gene TRBV6-4, with 7 nucleotides matching TRBD2. The CDR3 is made up of 13 amino acids. Trimming took 3 bases from V and 12 from J; bases not matched to a gene: 11. Germline CDR1 MRHNA, CDR2 SNTAGT. CDR3 amino acids: CASSEGDYSHSYF. In nucleotides, the CDR3 is TGTGCCAGCAGTGAAGGGGACTACTCCCATTCGTACTTC.

The J gene is TRBJ2-3, the V gene TRBV9; 9 nucleotides match TRBD2. This CDR3 has 16 amino acids. Germline values: CDR1 SGDLS, CDR2 YYNGEE. Trimming at V came to 0 bases and at J to 9 bases, leaving 11 bases not matched to a gene. CDR3 sequence: CASSVAGQREAQTQYF. The CDR3 nucleotides are TGTGCCAGCAGCGTAGCAGGCCAGCGGGAGGCTCAAACGCAGTATTTT. Drawing the rest from reference TRBV9 and TRBJ2-3, the complete variable domain is DSGVTQTPKHLITATGQRVTLRCSPRSGDLSVYWYQQSLDQGLQFLIQYYNGEERAKGNILERFSAQQFPDLHSELNLSSLELGDSALYFCASSVAGQREAQTQYFGPGTRLTVL.

J is TRBJ2-3 and V is TRBV9, with a tentative D call TRBD2 (6 bases). V dropped 0 bases and J dropped 0 bases, with 8 bases sitting between them. Germline-derived CDR1 and CDR2 are SGDLS and YYNGEE. The CDR3 has 15 residues. This CDR3 is CASSVGGASTDTQYF. DNA of the CDR3: TGTGCCAGCAGCGTAGGCGGGGCAAGCACAGATACGCAGTATTTT.

This chain uses TRBV5-6 with TRBJ2-7; 8 positions match TRBD1. The CDR3 sequence is 15 residues long. Germline CDR1 is SGHDT and CDR2 is YYEEEE. V shed 0 bases and J 3 bases; nucleotides not matched to a gene: 5. The CDR3 coding sequence is TGTGCCAGCAGCTTGGAGGCAGGGGGCATCTACGAGCAGTACTTC. Its translation: CASSLEAGGIYEQYF.

The genes are TRBV7-2 and TRBJ2-7; D may be TRBD1 (5 bases). Looked up from germline, CDR1 is SGHTA and CDR2 is FQGNSA. The V gene lost 1 base and the J gene lost 1 base, with 14 bases spanning the gap. This CDR3 contains 16 residues. CDR3: CASSLGQSGRSYEQYF. CDR3 bases: TGTGCCAGCAGCTTAGGACAGTCGGGCAGGTCCTACGAGCAGTACTTC.

The genes are TRBV9 and TRBJ1-1, with 7 bases identical to TRBD1. V lost 4 bases and J lost 4; bases outside the gene matches: 4. The CDR3 covers 13 residues. Germline CDR1 SGDLS, CDR2 YYNGEE. This CDR3 reads CASSISGGTEAFF. The CDR3 bases are TGTGCCAGCAGCATCTCAGGGGGCACTGAAGCTTTCTTT.

V gene TRBV5-4 combines with J gene TRBJ1-1; D is perhaps TRBD1 (6 bases). Trimming removed 1 base at V and 1 base at J, with 8 bases between. There are 14 residues in the CDR3. Germline V lookup: CDR1 SGHNT, CDR2 YYREEE (reference sequence). The CDR3 is CASSLWGPNTEAFF. In nucleotides, the CDR3 is TGTGCCAGCAGCTTGTGGGGGCCGAACACTGAAGCTTTCTTT.

This chain uses TRBV19 with TRBJ1-2; D is uncertain. Germline V lookup: CDR1 LNHDA, CDR2 SQIVND (reference sequence). The CDR3 runs 10 residues. The germline V and J ends were trimmed by 7 bases and 6 bases, with 6 bases remaining between them. CDR3 in DNA: TGTGCCAGTAAAGCTGATGGCTACACCTTC. Residues: CASKADGYTF.

The rearrangement links TRBV6-5 to TRBJ1-1, with no clear D. This CDR3 has 14 amino acids. Trimming cost V 7 bases and J 6 bases, with 18 bases left between them. The germline V gene encodes CDR1 MNHEY and CDR2 SVGAGI. CDR3 in amino acids: CASKWRVDWAEAFF. The DNA of the CDR3 is TGTGCCAGCAAATGGAGGGTGGATTGGGCTGAAGCTTTCTTT.